The 25 T cell receptor beta chains given below trace back to one sample, sequenced in a study of blood T cell repertoires in COVID-19. The repertoire was sequenced with immunoSEQ multiplex PCR; TCRdb's copy has only in-frame clones and lacks some. The sample has 100,000 to 120,000 clones, roughly 85% seen once; the top ten hold around 3.3%. Sequenced input: peripheral blood. These receptor sequences come from a man aged 35 to 55 with acute or convalescent COVID-19.

The chain has TRBV7-9 and TRBJ2-1; D is possibly TRBD2 (5 bases). V lost 5 bases and J lost 0, with 14 bases in between. Germline V gene sequence: CDR1 SEHNR, CDR2 FQNEAQ (reference sequence). The CDR3 consists of 16 residues. The CDR3 region has the DNA TGTGCCAGCAGCGTTCCCCGGGGAAGCTCCTACAATGAGCAGTTCTTC. This codes for CASSVPRGSSYNEQFF.

The V call is TRBV18, the J call TRBJ2-3, with 7 bases lining up with TRBD1. CDR3 length equals 15 residues. Germline trimming cut 0 bases from V and 1 base from J; bases unmatched to any gene: 1. Looked up from germline, CDR1 is KGHSH and CDR2 is LQKENI. Written as DNA, the CDR3 is TGTGCCAGCTCACCACCCGGGACAGGCACAGATACGCAGTATTTT. Residues: CASSPPGTGTDTQYF.

The gene calls are TRBV29-1 and TRBJ2-5, with a tentative D call TRBD1 (5 bases). Deletions cut 6 bases from V and 1 base from J, with 9 bases between. The CDR3 covers 12 residues. The germline CDR1 and CDR2 sequences are SQVTM and ANQGSEA. The CDR3: CSVRQTQETQYF. The CDR3 nucleotides read TGCAGCGTCCGACAGACCCAAGAGACCCAGTACTTC.

This clone was observed once. The V call is TRBV11-2, the J call TRBJ1-2; TRBD1 agrees at 9 bases. J gave up 4 bases and V 3 bases, and 6 bases lay outside the gene matches. Germline values: CDR1 SGHAT, CDR2 FQNNGV. The CDR3 extends over 15 amino acids. DNA of the CDR3: TGTGCCAGCAGCTTTGACAGGGGGGACTCCTATGGCTACACCTTC. Translated: CASSFDRGDSYGYTF.

The chain couples TRBV7-3 to TRBJ2-1, with 7 nucleotides matching TRBD1. The CDR3 runs 17 residues. V shed 1 base and J 1 base; nucleotides not matched to a gene: 7. The germline V gene encodes CDR1 SGHTA and CDR2 FQGTGA. CDR3 sequence: CASSLNIRGSSYNEQFF. CDR3 coding DNA: TGTGCCAGCAGCTTAAATATCAGGGGGTCTTCCTACAATGAGCAGTTCTTC.

The genes are TRBV2 and TRBJ2-5; 13 nucleotides line up with TRBD2. Germline loops: CDR1 SNHLY, CDR2 FYNNEI. The CDR3 consists of 13 residues. The trim removed 5 bases at V and 14 bases at J, leaving 8 bases unmatched. The CDR3 loop reads CASSTTSGGEHYF. The CDR3 DNA reads as TGTGCCAGCAGTACTACTAGCGGGGGGGAACATTACTTC.

The chain joins TRBV5-4 to TRBJ2-1, with TRBD1 identical over 8 bases. Germline-derived CDR1 and CDR2 are SGHNT and YYREEE (reference sequence). This CDR3 contains 15 residues. The J segment lost 5 bases and the V segment lost 0 bases, leaving 4 bases of the junction unmatched. The CDR3 region has the DNA TGTGCCAGCAGCTTGGTCGGGACAGGAGACAATGAGCAGTTCTTC. Protein: CASSLVGTGDNEQFF. Supplemented by reference TRBV5-4 and TRBJ2-1, the full variable domain reads ETGVTQSPTHLIKTRGQQVTLRCSSQSGHNTVSWYQQALGQGPQFIFQYYREEENGRGNFPPRFSGLQFPNYSSELNVNALELDDSALYLCASSLVGTGDNEQFFGPGTRLTVL.

The rearrangement links TRBV19 to TRBJ1-5; D remains ambiguous. The CDR3 sequence is 15 residues long. The V end lost 7 bases, the J end lost 0 bases, and 13 bases lay between the germline ends. In germline, CDR1 is LNHDA, CDR2 SQIVND (reference sequence). CDR3 DNA sequence: TGTGCCAGTAAAGAGGCACCCATTAGCAATCAGCCCCAGCATTTT. Amino acid sequence: CASKEAPISNQPQHF.

The chain couples TRBV15 to TRBJ2-7, with no clear D. Germline loops: CDR1 LNHNV, CDR2 YYDKDF (reference sequence). This CDR3 region has 16 residues. The V and J ends lost 0 bases and 0 bases respectively, with 12 bases between them. The CDR3 nucleotides read TGTGCCACCAGCAGAGATTTCGGGTTCCGCTCCTACGAGCAGTACTTC. Amino acids: CATSRDFGFRSYEQYF.

The chain combines TRBV29-1 with TRBJ1-2; TRBD1 aligns across 8 bases. This CDR3 comprises 13 residues. Germline values: CDR1 SQVTM, CDR2 ANQGSEA. V shed 4 bases, J shed 3 bases, and the junction held 4 bases outside the gene matches. CDR3 sequence (DNA): TGCAGCGTTGGTCAGGGGGCAGACTATGGCTACACCTTC. It yields the protein CSVGQGADYGYTF.

The chain has TRBV30 and TRBJ2-1; TRBD1 agrees at 8 bases. Per germline, CDR1 GTSNPN and CDR2 SVGIG (reference sequence). The CDR3 has 14 amino acids. V gave up 1 base and J gave up 7 bases; unmatched junction bases: 6. The CDR3 DNA is TGTGCCTGGAGTGGTGGACAGGGATTGAATGAGCAGTTCTTC. This codes for CAWSGGQGLNEQFF.

The J gene is TRBJ2-2, the V gene TRBV29-1, with no clear D. The CDR3 extends over 11 amino acids. In germline, CDR1 is SQVTM, CDR2 ANQGSEA. The CDR3 protein is CGGRDTGELFF. The CDR3 DNA is TGCGGCGGTCGGGACACCGGGGAGCTGTTTTTT.

The chain couples TRBV6-5 to TRBJ2-3; a weak D match, TRBD2 (7 bases). Trimming shortened V by 6 bases and J by 1 base, and 14 bases separated the two germline ends. Germline V gene data show CDR1 as MNHEY and CDR2 as SVGAGI. The CDR3 runs 15 residues. The CDR3 protein is CASRRGGQGTDTQYF. The CDR3 DNA is TGTGCCAGCAGAAGGGGGGGACAAGGCACAGATACGCAGTATTTT.

The gene calls are TRBV7-7 and TRBJ2-3, with 9 nucleotides matching TRBD2. CDR1 and CDR2 (germline): SSHAT, FNYEAQ (reference sequence). CDR3 length equals 19 residues. V gave up 2 bases and J gave up 5 bases; unmatched junction bases: 17. This CDR3 reads CASSLIPVGGGGALDTQYF. The DNA for the CDR3 is TGTGCCAGCAGCTTAATCCCCGTGGGAGGCGGGGGGGCCTTAGATACGCAGTATTTT.

V is TRBV6-5 and J is TRBJ2-7; D remains unclear. Trimming shortened V by 0 bases and J by 3 bases, and 9 bases separated the two germline ends. The CDR3 loop spans 14 amino acids. Germline CDR1 MNHEY, CDR2 SVGAGI. The CDR3 loop reads CASSYSGTNYEQYF. CDR3 DNA sequence: TGTGCCAGCAGTTACTCGGGCACCAACTACGAGCAGTACTTC.

The chain couples TRBV7-9 to TRBJ2-1; 7 bases map to TRBD1. The V gene's germline CDR1 is SEHNR and CDR2 FQNEAQ (reference sequence). This CDR3 is 15 amino acids long. After removal of 5 bases from V and 5 bases from J, the junction contained 9 bases not matched to a gene. Written as DNA, the CDR3 is TGTGCCAGCAGCCAATTGGGACAGAGCAACAATGAGCAGTTCTTC. Translating it yields CASSQLGQSNNEQFF. The complete variable domain, with remaining parts taken from reference TRBV7-9 and TRBJ2-1, reads DTGVSQNPRHKITKRGQNVTFRCDPISEHNRLYWYRQTLGQGPEFLTYFQNEAQLEKSRLLSDRFSAERPKGSFSTLEIQRTEQGDSAMYLCASSQLGQSNNEQFFGPGTRLTVL.

This clone was detected only once. This CDR3 reads CASSYGQVRGYTF. CDR3 bases: TGTGCCAGCAGTTACGGCCAGGTTCGTGGCTACACCTTC. The chain employs TRBV6-2 or TRBV6-3 and TRBJ1-2; the D is unclear. Between the trimmed V and J ends, which lost 2 bases and 7 bases, there was a span of 11 bases. Germline-derived CDR1 and CDR2 are MNHEY and SVGEGT. CDR3 length: 13 amino acids.

The chain employs TRBV7-3 and TRBJ2-3; TRBD1 aligns across 9 bases. The length of the CDR3 is 15 residues. J gave up 0 bases and V 5 bases, and 3 bases lay outside the gene matches. The germline V gene has CDR1 SGHTA and CDR2 FQGTGA. CDR3: CASSRTGASTDTQYF. In nucleotides, the CDR3 is TGTGCCAGCAGCAGGACAGGGGCCAGCACAGATACGCAGTATTTT.

The chain carries TRBV5-8 and TRBJ2-3, with a tentative D call TRBD2 (6 bases). Germline CDR1 is SGHTS and CDR2 is YDEGEE. Deletions cut 7 bases from V and 4 bases from J, with 19 bases between. CDR3 length: 15 amino acids. The DNA for the CDR3 is TGTGCCAGCTCACTCGCGGGGAGCCAGGCAGATACGCAGTATTTT. Translation gives CASSLAGSQADTQYF.

This clone was seen only a few times. The rearrangement uses TRBV19 and TRBJ1-5; D unresolved. V lost 8 bases and J 2 bases, leaving 19 bases between the germline ends. CDR1 and CDR2 from the germline V gene are LNHDA and SQIVND (reference sequence). This CDR3 comprises 16 residues. CDR3 residues: CASEDGGPFGNQPQHF. In DNA form, the CDR3 reads TGTGCCAGTGAGGACGGCGGGCCGTTTGGCAATCAGCCCCAGCATTTT.

The genes are TRBV19 and TRBJ2-1; perhaps TRBD1 as D (6 bases). The V and J ends lost 3 bases and 6 bases respectively, with 21 bases between them. The CDR3 is 17 amino acids. Germline CDR1 LNHDA, CDR2 SQIVND (reference sequence). As DNA, the CDR3 is TGTGCCAGTAGTATGAGGGGGTTCGCCGAACCCCCCAATGAGCAGTTCTTC. This translates into CASSMRGFAEPPNEQFF.

The V gene is TRBV7-3, the J gene TRBJ2-1; 9 bases are a match to TRBD1. Looked up from germline, CDR1 is SGHTA and CDR2 is FQGTGA. CDR3 length: 14 residues. V was pared by 4 bases and J by 7 bases, with 5 bases of the junction left unmatched. CDR3 in DNA: TGTGCCAGCAGCTCCGGACAGGGGCCAAATGAGCAGTTCTTC. This translates into CASSSGQGPNEQFF.

The CDR3 DNA reads TGTGCCAGCTCTCCGAGGGGGCGCACCGGGGAGCTGTTTTTT. This encodes CASSPRGRTGELFF. V and J are TRBV18 and TRBJ2-2; TRBD1 matches 7 bases. In germline, CDR1 is KGHSH, CDR2 LQKENI. This CDR3 has 14 residues. The V and J ends lost 6 bases and 4 bases, in that order; junction bases with no gene match: 5.

This clone has only one observation. The chain uses TRBV24-1 and TRBJ1-5; possibly TRBD1 for D (6 bases). Trimming left V 3 bases short and J 9 bases short, with 14 bases between. The CDR3 is 14 residues long. Germline V gene sequence: CDR1 KGHDR, CDR2 SFDVKD. DNA for the CDR3: TGTGCCACCAGTGATCCCGGGACAAGGACGCCCCAGCATTTT. Translation gives CATSDPGTRTPQHF.

The chain combines TRBV25-1 with TRBJ1-2, with TRBD1 matching 10 bases. The CDR3 consists of 17 residues. J was trimmed by 4 bases and V by 4 bases; bases with no gene match: 12. Germline V gene sequence: CDR1 MGHDK, CDR2 SYGVNS. The CDR3 DNA sequence: TGTGCCAGCAGTGTTAAGACAGGGGGCAAACACCCCTATGGCTACACCTTC. Translated: CASSVKTGGKHPYGYTF.